This T cell receptor beta chain was found in a study of cytomegalovirus exposure and HLA in healthy donors. PCR amplification relied on 60 Vbeta primers (plus 13 Jbeta primers). TCRdb's table, derived via immunoSEQ multiplex PCR, lists solely in-frame clones and lacks some. The data contain hundreds of thousands of clones, approximately 79% of them singletons. Findings and caveats of the study: The authors enumerated some 160 TCR beta chains as linked to cytomegalovirus. TCR beta sequences reportedly predicted most subjects' HLA-A and HLA-B alleles accurately.

V dropped 4 bases and J dropped 4 bases, with 19 bases sitting between them. The CDR3 is made up of 16 amino acids. Germline CDR1 and CDR2: SGDLS and YYNGEE. This clone has only one observation. As yet, its antigen is unknown. The TCR comes from a male donor in good health and CMV-seronegative. The chain is built from TRBV9 and TRBJ2-3; a possible D gene is TRBD2 (7 bases). Material for sequencing was PBMCs. The CDR3 bases are TGTGCCAGCAGCCCTTTCGAAGGGGGGAGGGCAGATACGCAGTATTTT. It specifies CASSPFEGGRADTQYF.